Included here is one T cell receptor (beta chain) sequence, with context. This entry belongs to a study of cytomegalovirus exposure and HLA in healthy donors. Primers for the PCR totalled 60 Vbeta and 13 Jbeta. Original handling: Approximately 73 million unique TCR beta chains, some 11 million shared, were counted in a later analysis. Some clones are missing from TCRdb's copy, which holds only in-frame ones; the method was immunoSEQ multiplex PCR. V and J calls and clone size follow that table, whereas D and trimming were derived from the DNA. The sample has about 100,000 clones, 84% seen once. This CDR3 is 21 amino acids long. From germline, CDR1 is SGHVS and CDR2 FQNEAQ. The V end lost 5 bases, the J end lost 5 bases, and 33 bases lay between the germline ends.

This receptor was taken from a woman between 18 and 29 years old in good health and CMV-seronegative. V and J are TRBV7-8 and TRBJ2-2, with D possibly TRBD2 on 5 matching bases. The sample taken for sequencing was PBMCs. The CDR3 here is CASSLRRLMEKNPPRTGELFF. The DNA of the CDR3 is TGTGCCAGCAGCCTCAGGAGGCTAATGGAGAAGAACCCCCCAAGGACCGGGGAGCTGTTTTTT.